This note documents a single T cell receptor beta chain sequence. This sample was taken from a study of blood T cell repertoires in COVID-19. Overall study context: The United States, Italy and Spain were the sources of the acute and convalescent COVID-19 samples. Sample material is recorded as cDNA or gDNA derived from T cells, B-cell-depleted T cells, or PBMCs.

Original analysis: Reference gene primer amplification in the assay estimated nucleated cell counts. Clones were sequenced by immunoSEQ multiplex PCR, and TCRdb holds only the in-frame ones, with some missing. The DNA gave D and trimming, while V, J and clone size come from that table. The table lists around 100,000 clones, about 80% of them singletons. Germline loops: CDR1 KGHSH, CDR2 LQKENI. The V end was cut by 4 bases, the J end by 6 bases, with 17 bases between. This CDR3 comprises 15 residues. This clonotype originated in a human donor in a cohort sampled during active COVID-19. The chain uses TRBV18 and TRBJ2-3; a possible D gene is TRBD2 (6 bases). The sequenced sample consisted of peripheral blood. The CDR3, as DNA: TGTGCCAGCTCACTCAATAGCGGAACCATGGATACGCAGTATTTT. Encoded protein: CASSLNSGTMDTQYF.